The 32 T cell receptor beta chains presented below share a single source sample, sequenced in a study of shared clonotypes between healthy human individuals (dated by TCRdb to the early 2020s). Libraries came from the immunoSEQ multiplex PCR assay. Imported from immuneACCESS, the table was reduced by TCRdb to in-frame sequences with V and J called. These copies leave out some clones; in studies compared against another copy, an unresolved V gene accounts for under half, and the cause of the remainder is not known. The table for this sample lists some 2,100,000 clones; under 97% of them were counted only once. The ten top clones hold 0.1% to 0.15% of the sample. The specimen was naive CD4+ T cells sorted from blood. The cell subset or site label corresponds to: CD45RA+ positively selected. The receptors come from a man between 18 and 29 years old in good health.

Comment on this clone: The sample contains more than one DNA sequence encoding this CDR3. The chain joins TRBV6-6 to TRBJ1-3; the D is unclear. This CDR3 spans 13 amino acids. Trimming took off 3 bases at V and 0 bases at J, with 3 bases between the two ends. The germline CDR1 and CDR2 sequences are MNHNY and SVGAGI (reference sequence). The chain's CDR3 is CASSYISGNTIYF. The CDR3 nucleotides are TGTGCCAGCAGTTATATCTCTGGAAACACCATATATTTT.

The chain links TRBV25-1 to TRBJ2-1; 11 bases line up with TRBD1. Losses at the gene ends were 5 bases for V and 10 bases for J; bases not matched to a gene: 10. The CDR3 spans 15 residues. Germline assignment: CDR1 MGHDK and CDR2 SYGVNS. CDR3 sequence reads: CASSSRDRGSEEQFF. The CDR3 nucleotides read TGTGCCAGCAGTTCCCGGGACAGGGGGTCTGAAGAGCAGTTCTTC.

CDR3 in amino acids: CASSPGPPNYGYTF. As DNA, the CDR3 is TGTGCCAGCAGCCCGGGACCTCCTAACTATGGCTACACCTTC. The chain has TRBV11-2 and TRBJ1-2; tentative D call: TRBD1 (5 bases). The CDR3 loop spans 14 amino acids. Between the trimmed V and J ends, which lost 5 bases and 0 bases, there was a span of 10 bases. Germline assignment: CDR1 SGHAT and CDR2 FQNNGV. Looking up the rest from reference TRBV11-2 and TRBJ1-2 gives the full variable domain: EAGVAQSPRYKIIEKRQSVAFWCNPISGHATLYWYQQILGQGPKLLIQFQNNGVVDDSQLPKDRFSAERLKGVDSTLKIQPAKLEDSAVYLCASSPGPPNYGYTFGSGTRLTVV.

Notes on this clone: Other DNA sequences in the sample encode the same CDR3. The chain is built from TRBV25-1 and TRBJ2-1; 10 nucleotides line up with TRBD1. Per germline, CDR1 MGHDK and CDR2 SYGVNS. There are 14 residues in the CDR3. V shed 6 bases and J 4 bases; nucleotides not matched to a gene: 3. The CDR3 DNA reads TGTGCCAGCAGGGGACAGGGGCTGTACAATGAGCAGTTCTTC. It is translated as CASRGQGLYNEQFF.

A note on this clone: One end of the junction does not line up with germline, which may come from a read error. The V call is TRBV6-5, the J call TRBJ1-1, with D perhaps matching TRBD1 (6 bases). This CDR3 spans 10 amino acids. Per germline, CDR1 MNHEY and CDR2 SVGAGI. CDR3 sequence (DNA): TGTGCCAGCAGTGAAGTCGGGACAACATTT. It codes for CASSEVGTTF.

The chain has TRBV2 and TRBJ1-2; D is perhaps TRBD1 (5 bases). V was pared by 6 bases and J by 8 bases, with 19 bases between. The CDR3 loop spans 14 amino acids. Germline V gene lookup returns CDR1 SNHLY and CDR2 FYNNEI. The CDR3 bases are TGTGCCAGCAGATTAGGGGCGAACCCGGGGGGCTACACCTTC. As protein: CASRLGANPGGYTF.

The DNA for the CDR3 is TGTGCCAGCTCAGCATCCGGGACGAGCAATCAGCCCCAGCATTTT. Amino acid sequence: CASSASGTSNQPQHF. The chain employs TRBV18 and TRBJ1-5; D possibly corresponds to TRBD1 (5 bases). The V end was cut by 5 bases, the J end by 1 base, with 12 bases between. Germline CDR1 is KGHSH and CDR2 is LQKENI. The CDR3 has 15 residues.

J is TRBJ2-2 and V is TRBV18; D gene unclear. Germline V lookup: CDR1 KGHSH, CDR2 LQKENI. The length of the CDR3 is 15 residues. Trimming removed 3 bases from V and 4 bases from J, with 12 bases in between. The CDR3 DNA sequence: TGTGCCAGCTCACCCGGCGCTATTAGCACCGGGGAGCTGTTTTTT. It translates to CASSPGAISTGELFF.

V and J are TRBV6-7 and TRBJ2-1; D gene ambiguous. TRBV6-7 falls under the ORF class, with uncertain function. V shed 6 bases and J shed 8 bases, with 2 bases lying between them. The CDR3 extends over 9 amino acids. In DNA, the CDR3 is TGTGCCAGCAGAGATGAGCAGTTCTTC. This encodes CASRDEQFF.

The chain uses TRBV27 and TRBJ1-2, with TRBD1 matching over 9 bases. The CDR3 runs to 17 residues. Germline CDR1 and CDR2: MNHEY and SMNVEV (reference sequence). V shed 6 bases, J shed 4 bases, and the junction held 15 bases outside the gene matches. The CDR3 sequence: CASRASHGTGSLYGYTF. For the CDR3, the DNA is TGTGCCAGCAGGGCTAGCCACGGGACAGGGTCCCTCTATGGCTACACCTTC.

This clone turned up a few times. V gene TRBV19 combines with J gene TRBJ2-1; D ambiguous. The CDR3 is 13 residues long. V lost 1 base, J lost 3 bases, and 4 bases lay in between. The germline V gene has CDR1 LNHDA and CDR2 SQIVND (reference sequence). CDR3 sequence reads: CASSIAIYNEQFF. The CDR3, as DNA: TGTGCCAGTAGTATAGCGATCTACAATGAGCAGTTCTTC.

This clone was counted between two and nine times. The V call is TRBV28, the J call TRBJ1-6, with 7 nucleotides matching TRBD1. The germline gives CDR1 MDHEN, CDR2 SYDVKM. The CDR3 runs to 14 residues. V gave up 6 bases and J gave up 6 bases; unmatched junction bases: 5. CDR3 in DNA: TGTGCCAGCAGACGGGACAGACTTAATTCACCCCTCCACTTT. Protein product: CASRRDRLNSPLHF.

The chain couples TRBV5-4 to TRBJ2-3; D may be TRBD1 (6 bases). Germline V gene sequence: CDR1 SGHNT, CDR2 YYREEE (reference sequence). CDR3 length: 17 residues. V was cut by 6 bases and J by 2 bases, with 22 bases left in between. In nucleotides, the CDR3 is TGTGCCAGCACCGACCTCATACAGGGTTCGTTCACAGATACGCAGTATTTT. Translating it yields CASTDLIQGSFTDTQYF. The whole variable domain, remainder taken from reference TRBV5-4 and TRBJ2-3, is ETGVTQSPTHLIKTRGQQVTLRCSSQSGHNTVSWYQQALGQGPQFIFQYYREEENGRGNFPPRFSGLQFPNYSSELNVNALELDDSALYLCASTDLIQGSFTDTQYFGPGTRLTVL.

The chain links TRBV4-1 to TRBJ1-5, with 8 nucleotides matching TRBD1. Trimming took 4 bases from V and 3 from J; bases not matched to a gene: 5. This CDR3 is 15 amino acids long. Germline-derived CDR1 and CDR2 are MGHRA and YSYEKL. CDR3 protein: CASSLDRGDNQPQHF. The DNA of the CDR3 is TGCGCCAGCAGCCTCGACAGGGGAGACAATCAGCCCCAGCATTTT.

The genes are TRBV11-2 and TRBJ2-5; D might be TRBD1 (5 bases). The V gene's germline CDR1 is SGHAT and CDR2 FQNNGV. This CDR3 region has 15 residues. The V and J ends lost 5 bases and 5 bases respectively, with 18 bases between them. The CDR3 spells CASSLGKGAGETQYF. The CDR3 DNA reads as TGTGCCAGCAGCCTCGGTAAAGGGGCTGGGGAGACCCAGTACTTC.

For this clone: Other DNA sequences in this sample translate to the same CDR3. The V and J genes are TRBV7-9 and TRBJ1-1; TRBD1 is a possible D gene (6 bases). This CDR3 has 14 residues. Germline V lookup: CDR1 SEHNR, CDR2 FQNEAQ (reference sequence). V was pared by 5 bases and J by 2 bases, with 12 bases between. This CDR3 is CASSPGTLNTEAFF. The CDR3 DNA reads TGTGCCAGCAGCCCCGGGACACTAAACACTGAAGCTTTCTTT.

This rearrangement joins TRBV5-1 to TRBJ2-4; D ambiguous. Trimming removed 3 bases from V and 1 base from J, with 11 bases in between. The CDR3 spans 15 residues. The germline V gene encodes CDR1 SGHRS and CDR2 YFSETQ. CDR3 region: CASSYEVGAKNIQYF. CDR3 in DNA: TGCGCCAGCAGCTATGAGGTTGGCGCCAAAAACATTCAGTACTTC.

This sequence joins TRBV21-1 and TRBJ2-7; no check of the table's D call, TRBD1, against the DNA was made. TRBV21-1 corresponds to a pseudogene. There are 15 residues in the CDR3. The CDR3 is CASSKLQGRGYEQYF. CDR3 DNA: TGTGCCAGCAGCAAACTACAGGGGCGCGGGTACGAGCAGTACTTC.

A remark on this clone: The sample contains more than one DNA sequence encoding this CDR3. The gene calls are TRBV10-3 and TRBJ2-7; TRBD1 agrees at 9 bases. V was clipped by 6 bases and J by 1 base; unmatched bases: 4. The germline gives CDR1 ENHRY, CDR2 SYGVKD. The CDR3 is 14 amino acids. The CDR3 nucleotides read TGTGCCATCAGGACCGGGACAGGGTCCTACGAGCAGTACTTC. Protein: CAIRTGTGSYEQYF.

V and J are TRBV15 and TRBJ2-7; 10 positions match TRBD2. Per the germline V gene, CDR1 is LNHNV and CDR2 is YYDKDF (reference sequence). The junction had 2 bases not matched to a gene; V was cut back by 1 base and J by 2 bases. The CDR3 is 15 residues long. The CDR3 DNA follows: TGTGCCACCAGCAGAGTAGCGGGGGGAACCTACGAGCAGTACTTC. It encodes CATSRVAGGTYEQYF. Filled out from reference TRBV15 and TRBJ2-7, the complete variable domain reads DAMVIQNPRYQVTQFGKPVTLSCSQTLNHNVMYWYQQKSSQAPKLLFHYYDKDFNNEADTPDNFQSRRPNTSFCFLDIRSPGLGDTAMYLCATSRVAGGTYEQYFGPGTRLTVT.

The chain combines TRBV5-1 with TRBJ1-2; D not resolved. The CDR3 spans 12 residues. Germline CDR1 SGHRS, CDR2 YFSETQ. V was pared by 3 bases and J by 2 bases, with 5 bases between. The chain's CDR3 is CASSSENYGYTF. In DNA, the CDR3 is TGCGCCAGCAGCTCGGAAAACTATGGCTACACCTTC.

The CDR3 reads CASSANYGGKTQYF. Here the CDR3 DNA reads TGTGCCAGCAGCGCCAACTATGGGGGGAAGACCCAGTACTTC. The genes are TRBV9 and TRBJ2-5, with a tentative D call TRBD2 (6 bases). V dropped 3 bases and J dropped 6 bases, with 15 bases sitting between them. The CDR3 contains 14 residues. Germline CDR1 and CDR2: SGDLS and YYNGEE.

This rearrangement joins TRBV19 to TRBJ1-6, with D hard to call. Germline CDR1 is LNHDA and CDR2 is SQIVND (reference sequence). V lost 3 bases, J lost 6 bases, and 6 bases lay in between. CDR3 length: 13 amino acids. CDR3 region: CASSITANSPLHF. DNA for the CDR3: TGTGCCAGTAGTATCACCGCTAATTCACCCCTCCACTTT.

The rearrangement links TRBV4-2 to TRBJ2-3; 8 bases map to TRBD2. This CDR3 comprises 16 residues. Germline V gene lookup returns CDR1 LGHNA and CDR2 YNFKEQ. The V segment lost 4 bases and the J segment 3 bases; nucleotides outside the gene matches: 9. This CDR3 is CASSPLLGGGTDTQYF. The CDR3 DNA is TGTGCCAGCAGCCCTCTCTTGGGCGGGGGGACAGATACGCAGTATTTT.

To note about this clone: This sample includes further DNA sequences coding for the same CDR3. The gene calls are TRBV20-1 and TRBJ2-5; D ambiguous. CDR1 and CDR2 from the germline V gene are DFQATT and SNEGSKA (reference sequence). CDR3 length: 9 residues. The V end lost 5 bases, the J end lost 5 bases, and 3 bases lay between the germline ends. CDR3 nucleotide sequence: TGCAGTGCTGGGGAGACCCAGTACTTC. Protein product: CSAGETQYF.

This rearrangement joins TRBV29-1 to TRBJ2-3; 8 bases are a match to TRBD1. The CDR3 sequence is 12 residues long. V dropped 6 bases and J dropped 5; count of bases not matched to a gene: 4. The germline V gene encodes CDR1 SQVTM and CDR2 ANQGSEA. The CDR3 DNA sequence: TGCAGCGTGGGAGACAGGGGAGATACGCAGTATTTT. Translating gives CSVGDRGDTQYF.

The gene calls are TRBV30 and TRBJ1-1; 7 bases map to TRBD1. The V segment lost 7 bases and the J segment 11 bases; nucleotides outside the gene matches: 10. This CDR3 comprises 11 residues. Per the germline V gene, CDR1 is GTSNPN and CDR2 is SVGIG (reference sequence). CDR3 in amino acids: CAFSRGPGAFF. CDR3 sequence (DNA): TGTGCCTTTTCGAGGGGGCCCGGGGCTTTCTTT.

This clone appeared a few times. J is TRBJ2-2 and V is TRBV18, with TRBD1 matching 9 bases. Germline loops: CDR1 KGHSH, CDR2 LQKENI. V was clipped by 8 bases and J by 3 bases; unmatched bases: 7. The CDR3 contains 15 residues. The CDR3 nucleotides read TGTGCCAGCCACGTGGGACAGGGTCACACCGGGGAGCTGTTTTTT. Its translation: CASHVGQGHTGELFF. Full variable domain (outside the CDR3, taken from reference TRBV18 and TRBJ2-2): NAGVMQNPRHLVRRRGQEARLRCSPMKGHSHVYWYRQLPEEGLKFMVYLQKENIIDESGMPKERFSAEFPKEGPSILRIQQVVRGDSAAYFCASHVGQGHTGELFFGEGSRLTVL.

The chain uses TRBV6-5 and TRBJ2-7; D is uncertain. This CDR3 contains 13 residues. Germline V gives CDR1 MNHEY, CDR2 SVGAGI. Between the trimmed V and J ends, which lost 8 bases and 0 bases, there was a span of 11 bases. CDR3 loop: CASGNRVSYEQYF. CDR3 DNA sequence: TGTGCCAGCGGAAATAGGGTCTCCTACGAGCAGTACTTC.

The chain combines TRBV10-3 with TRBJ1-1; 7 bases fit TRBD1. The germline V gene has CDR1 ENHRY and CDR2 SYGVKD. There are 14 residues in the CDR3. Losses at the gene ends were 6 bases for V and 6 bases for J; bases not matched to a gene: 10. The CDR3 protein is CAISLDRTGAEAFF. CDR3 nucleotides: TGTGCCATCAGCCTGGACAGGACTGGCGCTGAAGCTTTCTTT.

V and J are TRBV12-5 and TRBJ2-5; D is ambiguous. Per germline, CDR1 LGHNT and CDR2 FRNRAP. CDR3 length: 13 residues. Between the trimmed V and J ends, which lost 8 bases and 0 bases, there was a span of 10 bases. Written as DNA, the CDR3 is TGTGCTAGTTCTAGGCGGAACCAAGAGACCCAGTACTTC. Residues: CASSRRNQETQYF.

The genes are TRBV10-3 and TRBJ1-1; 8 bases fit TRBD1. V trimming: 3 bases; J trimming: 4 bases; junction bases outside the gene matches: 4. The germline gives CDR1 ENHRY, CDR2 SYGVKD. The CDR3 has 14 residues. CDR3 amino acids: CAISDMDRVTEAFF. CDR3 DNA: TGTGCCATCAGTGATATGGACAGGGTCACTGAAGCTTTCTTT.